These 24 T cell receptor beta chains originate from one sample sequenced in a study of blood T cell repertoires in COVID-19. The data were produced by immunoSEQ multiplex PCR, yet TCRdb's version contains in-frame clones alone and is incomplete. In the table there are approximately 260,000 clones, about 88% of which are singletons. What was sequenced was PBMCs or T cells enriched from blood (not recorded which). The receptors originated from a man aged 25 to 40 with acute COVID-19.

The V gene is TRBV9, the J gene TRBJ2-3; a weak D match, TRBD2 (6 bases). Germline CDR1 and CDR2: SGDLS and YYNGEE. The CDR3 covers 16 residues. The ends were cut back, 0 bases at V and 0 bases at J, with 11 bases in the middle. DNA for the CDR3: TGTGCCAGCAGCGTAGGTGGCGGGGTTAGCACAGATACGCAGTATTTT. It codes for CASSVGGGVSTDTQYF.

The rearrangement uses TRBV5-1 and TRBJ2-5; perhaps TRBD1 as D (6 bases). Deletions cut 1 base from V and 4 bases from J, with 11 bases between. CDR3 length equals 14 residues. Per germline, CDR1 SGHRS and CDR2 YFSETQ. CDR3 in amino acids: CASSLKQGLETQYF. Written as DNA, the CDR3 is TGCGCCAGCAGCTTGAAACAGGGATTAGAGACCCAGTACTTC.

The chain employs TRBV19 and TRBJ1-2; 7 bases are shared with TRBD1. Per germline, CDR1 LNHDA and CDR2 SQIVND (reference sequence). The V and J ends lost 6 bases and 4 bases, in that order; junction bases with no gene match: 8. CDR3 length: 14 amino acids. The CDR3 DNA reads TGTGCCAGTAGCGATACAGGGGTGAGCTATGGCTACACCTTC. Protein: CASSDTGVSYGYTF.

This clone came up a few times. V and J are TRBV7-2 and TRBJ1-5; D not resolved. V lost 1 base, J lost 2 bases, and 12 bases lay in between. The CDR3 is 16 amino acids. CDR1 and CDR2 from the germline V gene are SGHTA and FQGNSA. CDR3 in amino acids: CASSLGDGVGNQPQHF. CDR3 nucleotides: TGTGCCAGCAGCTTAGGTGACGGGGTGGGCAATCAGCCCCAGCATTTT.

The CDR3 here is CASSLSGRRSNQPQHF. The CDR3 nucleotides read TGTGCCAGCAGTTTATCAGGGAGGCGAAGCAATCAGCCCCAGCATTTT. The V and J genes are TRBV28 and TRBJ1-5; perhaps TRBD1 as D (5 bases). Trimming left V 1 base short and J 1 base short, with 11 bases between. The V gene's germline CDR1 is MDHEN and CDR2 SYDVKM. The CDR3 totals 16 residues.

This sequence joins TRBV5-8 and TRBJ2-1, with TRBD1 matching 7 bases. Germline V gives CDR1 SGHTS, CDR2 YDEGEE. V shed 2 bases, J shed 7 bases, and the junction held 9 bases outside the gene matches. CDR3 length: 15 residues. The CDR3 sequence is CASSLRARQGNEQFF. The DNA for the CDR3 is TGTGCCAGCAGCTTAAGGGCGAGACAGGGAAATGAGCAGTTCTTC. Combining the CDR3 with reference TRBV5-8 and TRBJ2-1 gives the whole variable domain EAGVTQSPTHLIKTRGQQATLRCSPISGHTSVYWYQQALGLGLQFLLWYDEGEERNRGNFPPRFSGRQFPNYSSELNVNALELEDSALYLCASSLRARQGNEQFFGPGTRLTVL.

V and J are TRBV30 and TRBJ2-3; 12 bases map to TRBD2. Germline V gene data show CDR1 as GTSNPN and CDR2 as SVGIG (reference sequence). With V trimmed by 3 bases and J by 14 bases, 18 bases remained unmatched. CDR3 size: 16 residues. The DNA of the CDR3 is TGTGCCTGGAGGGACAGTGGACTAGCGGGGCACAGATACCGGTATTTT. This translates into CAWRDSGLAGHRYRYF. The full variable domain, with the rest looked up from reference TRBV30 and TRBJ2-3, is SQTIHQWPATLVQPVGSPLSLECTVEGTSNPNLYWYRQAAGRGLQLLFYSVGIGQISSEVPQNLSASRPQDRQFILSSKKLLLSDSGFYLCAWRDSGLAGHRYRYFGPGTRLTVL.

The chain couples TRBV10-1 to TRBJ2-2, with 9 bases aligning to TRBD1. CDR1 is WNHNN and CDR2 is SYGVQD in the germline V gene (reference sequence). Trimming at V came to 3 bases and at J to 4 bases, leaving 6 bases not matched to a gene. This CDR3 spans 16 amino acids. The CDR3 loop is CASSDEGQGITGELFF. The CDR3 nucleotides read TGCGCCAGCAGTGACGAGGGACAGGGTATCACCGGGGAGCTGTTTTTT.

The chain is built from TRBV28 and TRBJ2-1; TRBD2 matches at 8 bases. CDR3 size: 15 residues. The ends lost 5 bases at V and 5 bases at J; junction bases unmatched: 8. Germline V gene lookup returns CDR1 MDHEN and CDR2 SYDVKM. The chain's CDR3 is CASSSTGLVNNEQFF. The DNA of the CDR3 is TGTGCCAGCAGTAGCACGGGACTAGTTAACAATGAGCAGTTCTTC.

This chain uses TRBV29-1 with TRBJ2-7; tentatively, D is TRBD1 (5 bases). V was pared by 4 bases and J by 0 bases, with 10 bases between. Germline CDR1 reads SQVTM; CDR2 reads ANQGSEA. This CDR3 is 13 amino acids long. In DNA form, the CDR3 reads TGCAGCGTTGTTGCAGGGAACTCCTACGAGCAGTACGTC. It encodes CSVVAGNSYEQYV.

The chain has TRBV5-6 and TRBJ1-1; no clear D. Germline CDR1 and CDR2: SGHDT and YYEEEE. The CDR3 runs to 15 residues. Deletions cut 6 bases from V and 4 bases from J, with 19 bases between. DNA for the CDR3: TGTGCCAGCACCCATCCACGGAGTCCTAGCACTGAAGCTTTCTTT. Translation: CASTHPRSPSTEAFF. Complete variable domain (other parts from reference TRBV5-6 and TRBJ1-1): DAGVTQSPTHLIKTRGQQVTLRCSPKSGHDTVSWYQQALGQGPQFIFQYYEEEERQRGNFPDRFSGHQFPNYSSELNVNALLLGDSALYLCASTHPRSPSTEAFFGQGTRLTVV.

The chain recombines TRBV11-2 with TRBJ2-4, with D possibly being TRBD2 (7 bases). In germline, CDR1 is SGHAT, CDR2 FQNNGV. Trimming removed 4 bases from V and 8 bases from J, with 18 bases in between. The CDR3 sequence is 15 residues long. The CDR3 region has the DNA TGTGCCAGCAGCTATCCGGGGGGCTTCGGGGACATTCAGTACTTC. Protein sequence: CASSYPGGFGDIQYF.

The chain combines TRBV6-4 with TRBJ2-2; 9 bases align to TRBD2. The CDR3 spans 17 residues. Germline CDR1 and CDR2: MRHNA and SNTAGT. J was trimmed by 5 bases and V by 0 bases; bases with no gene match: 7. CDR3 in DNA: TGTGCCAGCAGTGACTCGAAGCGGGGGGCCCCGACCGGGGAGCTGTTTTTT. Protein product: CASSDSKRGAPTGELFF.

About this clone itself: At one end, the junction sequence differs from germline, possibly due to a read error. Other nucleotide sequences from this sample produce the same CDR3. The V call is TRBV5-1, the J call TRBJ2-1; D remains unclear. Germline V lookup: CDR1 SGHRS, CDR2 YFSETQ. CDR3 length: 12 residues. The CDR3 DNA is TGTGCCAGCAGCTTGGTCCTCAATGAGCAGTTCTTC. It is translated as CASSLVLNEQFF.

CDR3 protein: CASSLGGGSDTQYF. Here the CDR3 DNA reads TGTGCCAGTAGCCTTGGCGGGGGGTCAGATACGCAGTATTTT. V usage is TRBV19 and J usage is TRBJ2-3, with 8 bases fitting TRBD2. The trim removed 6 bases at V and 4 bases at J, leaving 6 bases unmatched. Germline V gene data show CDR1 as LNHDA and CDR2 as SQIVND (reference sequence). CDR3 length: 14 amino acids.

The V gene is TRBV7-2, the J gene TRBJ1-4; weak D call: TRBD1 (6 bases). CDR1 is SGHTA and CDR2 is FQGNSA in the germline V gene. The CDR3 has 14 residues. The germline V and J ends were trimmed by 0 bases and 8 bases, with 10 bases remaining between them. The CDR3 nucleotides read TGTGCCAGCAGCTTAGCCAGGGGAGACGAAAAACTGTTTTTT. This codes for CASSLARGDEKLFF.

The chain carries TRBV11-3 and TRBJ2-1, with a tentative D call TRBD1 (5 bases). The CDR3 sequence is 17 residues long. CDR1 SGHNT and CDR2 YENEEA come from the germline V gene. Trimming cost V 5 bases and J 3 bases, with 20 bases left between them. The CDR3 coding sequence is TGTGCCAGCAGCCCCCAGGGTATTGCCTCGTTCTACAATGAGCAGTTCTTC. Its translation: CASSPQGIASFYNEQFF.

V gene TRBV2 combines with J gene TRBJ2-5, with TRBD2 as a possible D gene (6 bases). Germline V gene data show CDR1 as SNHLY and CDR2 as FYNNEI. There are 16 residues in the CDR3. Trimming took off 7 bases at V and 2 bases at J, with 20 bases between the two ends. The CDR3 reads CASIPGLGNPQETQYF. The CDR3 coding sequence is TGTGCCAGCATTCCGGGACTCGGAAACCCACAAGAGACCCAGTACTTC.

The CDR3 DNA is TGTGCCAGCAGCGTCCAGGGAACCCCGATCTATGGCTACACCTTC. This codes for CASSVQGTPIYGYTF. V usage is TRBV9 and J usage is TRBJ1-2; D is possibly TRBD1 (5 bases). Germline V CDR1 and CDR2: SGDLS, YYNGEE. Trimming cost V 2 bases and J 4 bases, with 15 bases left between them. The CDR3 sequence is 15 residues long.

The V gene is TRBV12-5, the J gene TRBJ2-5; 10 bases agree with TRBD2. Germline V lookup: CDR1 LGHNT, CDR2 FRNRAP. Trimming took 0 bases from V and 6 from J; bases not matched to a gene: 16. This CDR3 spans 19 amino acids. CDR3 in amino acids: CASGLVLGSGRLRRQTQYF. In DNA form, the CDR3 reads TGTGCTAGTGGTTTGGTACTTGGTAGCGGGAGGTTGCGTCGTCAGACCCAGTACTTC.

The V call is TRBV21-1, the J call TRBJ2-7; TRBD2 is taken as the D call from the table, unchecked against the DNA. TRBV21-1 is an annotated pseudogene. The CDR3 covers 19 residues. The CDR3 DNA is TGTGCCAGCAGCAAAGTATTGGTCGCAGTCCCAGGGAGGACCTACGAGCAGTACGTC. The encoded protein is CASSKVLVAVPGRTYEQYV.

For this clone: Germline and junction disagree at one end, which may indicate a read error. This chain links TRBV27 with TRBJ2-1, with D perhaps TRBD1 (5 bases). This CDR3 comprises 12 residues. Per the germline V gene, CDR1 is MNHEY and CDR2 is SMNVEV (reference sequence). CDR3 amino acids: CASGQGYSEQFF. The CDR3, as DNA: TGTGCCAGCGGTCAGGGTTACAGTGAGCAGTTCTTC.

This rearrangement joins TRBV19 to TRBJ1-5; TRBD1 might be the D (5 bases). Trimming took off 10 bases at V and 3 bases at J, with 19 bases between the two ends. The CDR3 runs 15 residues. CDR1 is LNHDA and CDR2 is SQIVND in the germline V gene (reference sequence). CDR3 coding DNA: TGTGCCATCTTGTCCGTGGGGCAGTCCAATCAGCCCCAGCATTTT. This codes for CAILSVGQSNQPQHF.

The CDR3 here is CASSSRDRENTEAFF. In DNA form, the CDR3 reads TGTGCCAGCAGCTCCCGGGACAGGGAAAACACTGAAGCTTTCTTT. The genes are TRBV5-4 and TRBJ1-1, with 9 bases aligning to TRBD1. The V segment lost 3 bases and the J segment 2 bases; nucleotides outside the gene matches: 5. Germline V gene lookup returns CDR1 SGHNT and CDR2 YYREEE (reference sequence). This CDR3 region has 15 residues.